The 26 T cell receptor beta chains reported below all come from one sample, sequenced in a study of blood T cell repertoires in COVID-19. Repertoires were generated with immunoSEQ multiplex PCR, while TCRdb's copy carries only in-frame clones and drops some. Seen here are roughly 43,000 clones, around 83% observed once, and the top ten hold under 15%. Sequencing was done on a sample of peripheral blood. The receptors derive from a woman in her 70s in a cohort sampled during active COVID-19.

The chain is built from TRBV7-2 and TRBJ2-1; TRBD1 matches at 8 bases. Germline loops: CDR1 SGHTA, CDR2 FQGNSA. V lost 1 base to trimming and J lost 3 bases; unmatched junction nucleotides: 5. The length of the CDR3 is 16 residues. Written as DNA, the CDR3 is TGTGCCAGCAGCTTAGTCGCAGGGGGCGACTACAATGAGCAGTTCTTC. This gives the protein CASSLVAGGDYNEQFF.

This clone was recorded a few times. V and J are TRBV6-5 and TRBJ2-7, with D maybe TRBD2 (6 bases). The CDR3 totals 13 residues. The V end was cut by 6 bases, the J end by 3 bases, with 12 bases between. CDR1 is MNHEY, CDR2 SVGAGI, per germline. The CDR3: CASSEGLHYEQYF. CDR3 nucleotide sequence: TGTGCCAGCAGCGAGGGACTTCACTACGAGCAGTACTTC.

The rearrangement joins TRBV28 to TRBJ2-2, with 8 bases matching TRBD1. The CDR3 length is 17 residues. CDR1 and CDR2 from the germline V gene are MDHEN and SYDVKM. J gave up 6 bases and V 0 bases, and 9 bases lay outside the gene matches. The CDR3 reads CASSLWALAGGPGELFF. In nucleotides, the CDR3 is TGTGCCAGCAGTTTATGGGCCCTAGCAGGGGGCCCCGGGGAGCTGTTTTTT.

V gene TRBV7-2 combines with J gene TRBJ2-7; D gene ambiguous. Germline lookup yields CDR1 SGHTA and CDR2 FQGNSA. CDR3 size: 12 residues. V was cut by 7 bases and J by 6 bases, with 13 bases left in between. CDR3 loop: CASTGTLGEQYF. DNA of the CDR3: TGTGCCAGCACAGGTACCCTGGGCGAGCAGTACTTC.

The table lists this clone with a few counts. This chain links TRBV19 with TRBJ1-5; the match to TRBD1 covers 7 bases. Trimming cost V 3 bases and J 6 bases; bases outside gene matches: 5. CDR1 is LNHDA and CDR2 is SQIVND in the germline V gene (reference sequence). This CDR3 is 14 amino acids long. The CDR3 reads CASSIRGGGQPQHF. For the CDR3, the DNA is TGTGCCAGTAGTATTCGAGGGGGCGGTCAGCCCCAGCATTTT.

The chain is built from TRBV9 and TRBJ2-2; tentatively, D is TRBD1 (6 bases). The germline V and J ends were trimmed by 0 bases and 1 base, with 10 bases remaining between them. CDR3 length: 16 residues. The germline V gene encodes CDR1 SGDLS and CDR2 YYNGEE. As DNA, the CDR3 is TGTGCCAGCAGCGTAGACCGCAGGGGGAACACCGGGGAGCTGTTTTTT. Its translation is CASSVDRRGNTGELFF.

The J gene is TRBJ2-4, the V gene TRBV6-2 or TRBV6-3; possibly TRBD2 for D (6 bases). Germline V lookup: CDR1 MNHEY, CDR2 SVGEGT. V was pared by 2 bases and J by 0 bases, with 8 bases between. The CDR3 has 15 residues. The CDR3 reads CASSYSGLAKNIQYF. The DNA for the CDR3 is TGTGCCAGCAGTTACAGCGGGCTAGCCAAAAACATTCAGTACTTC.

The J gene is TRBJ1-5, the V gene TRBV27, with 7 bases identical to TRBD1. From germline, CDR1 is MNHEY and CDR2 SMNVEV (reference sequence). CDR3 size: 17 residues. The V gene end was trimmed by 10 bases and the J gene end by 4 bases; junction bases not matched to a gene: 19. The chain's CDR3 is CATLLGEGAPGNQPQHF. For the CDR3, the DNA is TGTGCCACTCTTTTGGGCGAGGGGGCCCCCGGGAATCAGCCCCAGCATTTT.

The chain has TRBV2 and TRBJ2-3, with TRBD2 matching over 7 bases. The V gene's germline CDR1 is SNHLY and CDR2 FYNNEI. Trimming took 3 bases from V and 0 from J; bases not matched to a gene: 3. The CDR3 runs 15 residues. Here the CDR3 reads CASSDGRGSTDTQYF. The CDR3 nucleotides read TGTGCCAGCAGTGATGGGAGGGGAAGCACAGATACGCAGTATTTT.

This rearrangement joins TRBV3-1 (or the pseudogene TRBV3-2) to TRBJ1-3; D gene ambiguous. The V gene's germline CDR1 is LGHDT and CDR2 YNNKEL (reference sequence). The CDR3 consists of 14 residues. The V end lost 6 bases, the J end lost 2 bases, and 11 bases lay between the germline ends. CDR3 nucleotide sequence: TGTGCCAGCAGAAAGATCGGGGCTGGAAACACCATATATTTT. Its protein is CASRKIGAGNTIYF.

This chain links TRBV6-2 or TRBV6-3 with TRBJ2-7; possibly TRBD1 for D (6 bases). This CDR3 is 14 amino acids long. Looked up from germline, CDR1 is MNHEY and CDR2 is SVGEGT. Trimming left V 2 bases short and J 2 bases short, with 10 bases between. CDR3 amino acids: CASSYPTGTYEQYF. Here the CDR3 DNA reads TGTGCCAGCAGTTACCCCACAGGGACCTACGAGCAGTACTTC.

V usage is TRBV5-1 and J usage is TRBJ1-1; TRBD1 might be the D (5 bases). Germline CDR1 is SGHRS and CDR2 is YFSETQ. The CDR3 has 13 residues. Between the trimmed V and J ends, which lost 6 bases and 0 bases, there was a span of 9 bases. In DNA form, the CDR3 reads TGCGCCAGCACCGACAGCATGAACACTGAAGCTTTCTTT. It encodes CASTDSMNTEAFF. Drawing the rest from reference TRBV5-1 and TRBJ1-1, the complete variable domain is KAGVTQTPRYLIKTRGQQVTLSCSPISGHRSVSWYQQTPGQGLQFLFEYFSETQRNKGNFPGRFSGRQFSNSRSEMNVSTLELGDSALYLCASTDSMNTEAFFGQGTRLTVV.

This clone was detected once. The chain carries TRBV3-1 (or the pseudogene TRBV3-2) and TRBJ2-5; 15 bases match TRBD2. Germline values: CDR1 LGHDT, CDR2 YNNKEL (reference sequence). CDR3 length: 17 amino acids. After removal of 4 bases from V and 7 bases from J, the junction contained 10 bases not matched to a gene. The CDR3 region is CASSPGLAGGGGGTQYF. The CDR3 DNA sequence: TGTGCCAGCAGCCCGGGACTAGCGGGAGGTGGAGGCGGGACCCAGTACTTC.

By share, this clone ranks as medium-sized. The V and J genes are TRBV10-3 and TRBJ2-7; 9 positions agree with TRBD2. Germline assignment: CDR1 ENHRY and CDR2 SYGVKD. Trimming cost V 4 bases and J 3 bases; bases outside gene matches: 7. The CDR3 consists of 15 residues. This CDR3 is CAISGASGKNYEQYF. CDR3 nucleotides: TGTGCCATCAGTGGGGCTAGCGGGAAAAACTACGAGCAGTACTTC.

The chain has TRBV18 and TRBJ1-1; 7 nucleotides agree with TRBD1. The CDR3 sequence is 15 residues long. After removal of 3 bases from V and 1 base from J, the junction contained 5 bases not matched to a gene. Germline V gene lookup returns CDR1 KGHSH and CDR2 LQKENI. The CDR3, as DNA: TGTGCCAGCTCACCGACCGGGACAGCGAACACTGAAGCTTTCTTT. This encodes CASSPTGTANTEAFF. The whole variable domain, remainder taken from reference TRBV18 and TRBJ1-1, is NAGVMQNPRHLVRRRGQEARLRCSPMKGHSHVYWYRQLPEEGLKFMVYLQKENIIDESGMPKERFSAEFPKEGPSILRIQQVVRGDSAAYFCASSPTGTANTEAFFGQGTRLTVV.

This clone was detected only a few times. This chain links TRBV23-1 with TRBJ2-6; 9 nucleotides line up with TRBD1. TRBV23-1 is an ORF, and what it does is uncertain. V shed 3 bases, J shed 2 bases, and the junction held 11 bases outside the gene matches. The CDR3 has 19 amino acids. The CDR3 loop is CASSHPGDRVSPGANVLTF. CDR3 sequence (DNA): TGCGCCAGCAGTCACCCCGGGGACAGGGTGAGCCCTGGGGCCAACGTCCTGACTTTC.

V and J are TRBV18 and TRBJ1-6; TRBD1 is a possible D gene (5 bases). Germline V gene data show CDR1 as KGHSH and CDR2 as LQKENI. The V end was cut by 4 bases, the J end by 8 bases, with 9 bases between. The CDR3 extends over 13 amino acids. CDR3 region: CASSQGVDSPLHF. CDR3 coding DNA: TGTGCCAGCTCACAAGGGGTAGATTCACCCCTCCACTTT.

This clone was counted a few times. The J gene is TRBJ1-1, the V gene TRBV4-3; D unclear. Trimming removed 3 bases from V and 0 bases from J, with 14 bases in between. This CDR3 contains 16 residues. Germline lookup yields CDR1 LGHNA and CDR2 YSLEER. In DNA form, the CDR3 reads TGCGCCAGCAGCCATCACAAACAGTTTATGAACACTGAAGCTTTCTTT. This sequence encodes CASSHHKQFMNTEAFF.

The chain joins TRBV28 to TRBJ2-3; the D gene is possibly TRBD2 (6 bases). The germline V and J ends were trimmed by 4 bases and 6 bases, with 20 bases remaining between them. Per the germline V gene, CDR1 is MDHEN and CDR2 is SYDVKM. The CDR3 is 16 amino acids. This CDR3 is CASSSSRPSGVDTQYF. As DNA, the CDR3 is TGTGCCAGCAGTTCTTCCCGCCCCTCGGGGGTGGATACGCAGTATTTT. Complete variable domain (other parts from reference TRBV28 and TRBJ2-3): DVKVTQSSRYLVKRTGEKVFLECVQDMDHENMFWYRQDPGLGLRLIYFSYDVKMKEKGDIPEGYSVSREKKERFSLILESASTNQTSMYLCASSSSRPSGVDTQYFGPGTRLTVL.

The CDR3 DNA follows: TGTGCCAGCAGCGTAGAATCGACAGGGTTGTATGGCTACACCTTC. Translated: CASSVESTGLYGYTF. The V and J genes are TRBV9 and TRBJ1-2; 7 bases agree with TRBD1. Germline-derived CDR1 and CDR2 are SGDLS and YYNGEE. V gave up 0 bases and J gave up 5 bases; unmatched junction bases: 7. This CDR3 spans 15 amino acids.

The CDR3 nucleotides read TGTGCCAGCAGTTACGGACAGGTGAACTATGGCTACACCTTC. It translates to CASSYGQVNYGYTF. The chain links TRBV6-6 to TRBJ1-2; 7 bases agree with TRBD1. The CDR3 length is 14 residues. In germline, CDR1 is MNHNY, CDR2 SVGAGI (reference sequence). V was pared by 2 bases and J by 2 bases, with 2 bases of the junction left unmatched.

In this sample, this clone turned up once. The V gene is TRBV7-9, the J gene TRBJ2-1; TRBD2 matches at 9 bases. The CDR3 sequence is 17 residues long. V was pared by 5 bases and J by 4 bases, with 12 bases of the junction left unmatched. In germline, CDR1 is SEHNR, CDR2 FQNEAQ (reference sequence). This CDR3 is CASSPPLAGSSYNEQFF. For the CDR3, the DNA is TGTGCCAGCAGCCCCCCCCTAGCGGGGTCCAGTTACAATGAGCAGTTCTTC. Based on the CDR3 plus reference TRBV7-9 and TRBJ2-1, the full variable domain is DTGVSQNPRHKITKRGQNVTFRCDPISEHNRLYWYRQTLGQGPEFLTYFQNEAQLEKSRLLSDRFSAERPKGSFSTLEIQRTEQGDSAMYLCASSPPLAGSSYNEQFFGPGTRLTVL.

Concerning this clone: Mismatch with germline at one junction end may stem from a read error. The chain carries TRBV7-7 and TRBJ2-5, with TRBD1 identical over 8 bases. Germline CDR1 reads SSHAT; CDR2 reads FNYEAQ (reference sequence). The CDR3 spans 15 residues. The CDR3 region is CASSLGRGPGETQYF. The CDR3 DNA is TGTGCTAGCAGCTTAGGCAGGGGGCCTGGAGAGACCCAGTACTTC.

The chain is built from TRBV2 and TRBJ1-5; D may be TRBD1 (6 bases). The CDR3 has 15 amino acids. Germline loops: CDR1 SNHLY, CDR2 FYNNEI. Trimming left V 5 bases short and J 0 bases short, with 11 bases between. The DNA of the CDR3 is TGTGCCAGCAGTCGGACAGTGGATAGCAATCAGCCCCAGCATTTT. Amino acids: CASSRTVDSNQPQHF.

The genes are TRBV5-5 and TRBJ1-4; D possibly corresponds to TRBD1 (6 bases). Trimming removed 1 base from V and 7 bases from J, with 8 bases in between. There are 13 residues in the CDR3. CDR1 and CDR2 (germline): SGHKS, YYEKEE (reference sequence). The CDR3 coding sequence is TGTGCCAGCAGCTTGAGGGGGGGTGAAAAACTGTTTTTT. This sequence encodes CASSLRGGEKLFF.

The rearrangement uses TRBV10-3 and TRBJ1-1; 8 nucleotides agree with TRBD1. The trim removed 7 bases at V and 1 base at J, leaving 8 bases unmatched. Germline V gene lookup returns CDR1 ENHRY and CDR2 SYGVKD. The CDR3 totals 15 residues. CDR3 region: CAIIRQGMGNTEAFF. The CDR3 nucleotides are TGTGCCATCATCCGACAGGGGATGGGGAACACTGAAGCTTTCTTT.